A selection of T cell receptor beta chains follows, all from one sample in a study of blood T cell repertoires in COVID-19. Sequencing was performed with immunoSEQ multiplex PCR; in TCRdb, only in-frame clones are kept and a portion is missing. The repertoire holds about 500,000 clones, about nine tenths seen once, with 0.65% to 0.9% in the top ten. The sequenced material came from PBMCs or T cells enriched from blood (not recorded which). The receptor set was obtained from a woman younger than 35 who had recovered from COVID-19. Both conserved end residues are part of each CDR3. Fields, in order: V gene, clone size, D gene, J gene, CDR3 DNA, CDR3 protein. The D gene is left open where the match is weak. Rows give clone size only sometimes, using once, few, many, or a class for an expanded clone.

V gene: TRBV2
clone size: -
D gene: TRBD1
J gene: TRBJ1-1
CDR3 DNA: TGTGCCAGCACAACGTTGGACAGGACGGGGACTGAAGCTTTCTTT
CDR3 protein: CASTTLDRTGTEAFF

V gene: TRBV4-1
clone size: -
D gene: -
J gene: TRBJ1-2
CDR3 DNA: TGCGCCAGCGCAAACCCCGCAGGGTCGGACTATGGCTACACCTTC
CDR3 protein: CASANPAGSDYGYTF

V gene: TRBV27
clone size: -
D gene: -
J gene: TRBJ1-2
CDR3 DNA: TGTGCCAGCAGTTCGACCTCGGGAGGCGGCTACACCTTC
CDR3 protein: CASSSTSGGGYTF

V gene: TRBV25-1
clone size: few
D gene: -
J gene: TRBJ1-1
CDR3 DNA: TGTGCCAGCAGCACGACAGGCGAAGCTTTCTTT
CDR3 protein: CASSTTGEAFF

V gene: TRBV3-1/TRBV3-2
clone size: once
D gene: TRBD1
J gene: TRBJ1-6
CDR3 DNA: TGTGCCAGCAGCCTGGACAGGGGCGCTGATTCACCCCTCCACTTT
CDR3 protein: CASSLDRGADSPLHF

V gene: TRBV25-1
clone size: -
D gene: -
J gene: TRBJ2-7
CDR3 DNA: TGTGCCAGCAGTGAATTAGGCAATCCAGGGGAAGGAATTTACGAGCAGTACTTC
CDR3 protein: CASSELGNPGEGIYEQYF

V gene: TRBV11-2
clone size: -
D gene: -
J gene: TRBJ2-5
CDR3 DNA: TGTGCCAGCAGCCCTTATATGTGGGACACTCTTTCCGAAGAGACCCAGTACTTC
CDR3 protein: CASSPYMWDTLSEETQYF

V gene: TRBV5-1
clone size: -
D gene: TRBD1
J gene: TRBJ2-6
CDR3 DNA: TGCGCCAGCAGCTTTGGGGACAGACCCTCTGGGGCCAACGTCCTGACTTTC
CDR3 protein: CASSFGDRPSGANVLTF

V gene: TRBV6-5
clone size: few
D gene: -
J gene: TRBJ1-5
CDR3 DNA: TGTGCCAGCCATCCGACAGGTCGAGGGCAGCCCCAGCATTTT
CDR3 protein: CASHPTGRGQPQHF

V gene: TRBV9
clone size: -
D gene: TRBD1
J gene: TRBJ1-1
CDR3 DNA: TGTGCCAGCGGGACAGACACTGAAGCTTTCTTT
CDR3 protein: CASGTDTEAFF

V gene: TRBV18
clone size: -
D gene: -
J gene: TRBJ1-2
CDR3 DNA: TGTGCCAGCTCACCTGGGGCTGCTCGTGGCCATAACTATGGCTACACCTTC
CDR3 protein: CASSPGAARGHNYGYTF

V gene: TRBV7-9
clone size: -
D gene: -
J gene: TRBJ1-5
CDR3 DNA: TGTGCCAGCAGCTCTGGGGGGGTCAATCAGCCCCAGCATTTT
CDR3 protein: CASSSGGVNQPQHF

V gene: TRBV2
clone size: -
D gene: TRBD2
J gene: TRBJ2-1
CDR3 DNA: TGTGCCAGCACTAATAGGACGACAGCGGGGTTCTTCTATGAGCAGTTCTTC
CDR3 protein: CASTNRTTAGFFYEQFF

V gene: TRBV3-1/TRBV3-2
clone size: -
D gene: -
J gene: TRBJ1-1
CDR3 DNA: TGTGCCAGCGGCCCCTCCCGACTGAAAGCTTTCTTT
CDR3 protein: CASGPSRLKAFF

V gene: TRBV7-6
clone size: -
D gene: -
J gene: TRBJ2-3
CDR3 DNA: TGTGCCAGCAGCTCCTTACGGGATACGCAGTATTTT
CDR3 protein: CASSSLRDTQYF

V gene: TRBV7-7
clone size: once
D gene: TRBD1
J gene: TRBJ2-7
CDR3 DNA: TGTGCTAGCAGCCAGCCCTTGGGACAGGCCTCCTACGAGCAGTACTTC
CDR3 protein: CASSQPLGQASYEQYF

V gene: TRBV10-1
clone size: -
D gene: -
J gene: TRBJ1-2
CDR3 DNA: TGCGCCAGCAGTGCCGACAGAGCCCCGTTGAATGGCTACACCTTC
CDR3 protein: CASSADRAPLNGYTF

V gene: TRBV12-3/TRBV12-4
clone size: -
D gene: -
J gene: TRBJ2-3
CDR3 DNA: TGTGCCAGCACCCCGGCGGGAGATACGCAGTATTTT
CDR3 protein: CASTPAGDTQYF

V gene: TRBV2
clone size: -
D gene: -
J gene: TRBJ1-5
CDR3 DNA: TGTGCCAGCAGTGTGGGCGCGACAGAAACCAATCAGCCCCAGCATTTT
CDR3 protein: CASSVGATETNQPQHF

V gene: TRBV5-1
clone size: -
D gene: TRBD1
J gene: TRBJ2-7
CDR3 DNA: TGCGCCAGCAGTCAATCCGGGACAGTATTCTACGAGCAGTACTTC
CDR3 protein: CASSQSGTVFYEQYF

V gene: TRBV23-1
clone size: -
D gene: TRBD1
J gene: TRBJ1-4
CDR3 DNA: TGCGCCAGCAGTCTCTCCTGGACAGGGACAAGGATGGAGGGTAATGAAAAACTGTTTTTT
CDR3 protein: CASSLSWTGTRMEGNEKLFF

V gene: TRBV4-1
clone size: -
D gene: -
J gene: TRBJ2-1
CDR3 DNA: TGCGCCAGCAGCCCTCTGGTGGGGGGTTCGGGGGATGAGCAGTTCTTC
CDR3 protein: CASSPLVGGSGDEQFF

V gene: TRBV27
clone size: -
D gene: TRBD1
J gene: TRBJ1-2
CDR3 DNA: TGTGCCAGCAGTAGATCGACAATACAGGGGAGCTATGGCTACACCTTC
CDR3 protein: CASSRSTIQGSYGYTF

V gene: TRBV7-2
clone size: -
D gene: TRBD1
J gene: TRBJ1-4
CDR3 DNA: TGTGCCAGCAGCTTCGACAGGGGGTATGAAAAACTGTTTTTT
CDR3 protein: CASSFDRGYEKLFF

V gene: TRBV12-3/TRBV12-4
clone size: -
D gene: -
J gene: TRBJ1-6
CDR3 DNA: TGTGCCAGCAGTCCCCAGGTCATCTCACCCCTCCACTTT
CDR3 protein: CASSPQVISPLHF

V gene: TRBV4-1
clone size: -
D gene: -
J gene: TRBJ2-2
CDR3 DNA: TGCGCCAGCAGCCAAGGGCTGGTTCTCCCATTGAACACCGGGGAGCTGTTTTTT
CDR3 protein: CASSQGLVLPLNTGELFF

V gene: TRBV5-1
clone size: -
D gene: -
J gene: TRBJ2-3
CDR3 DNA: TGCGCCAGCAGCCCCGACAGACTCACAGATACGCAGTATTTT
CDR3 protein: CASSPDRLTDTQYF

V gene: TRBV6-1
clone size: -
D gene: TRBD2
J gene: TRBJ2-2
CDR3 DNA: TGTGCCAGCAGTGACCTAAAGCGGGGATGGACCGGGGAGCTGTTTTTT
CDR3 protein: CASSDLKRGWTGELFF

V gene: TRBV5-1
clone size: -
D gene: TRBD1
J gene: TRBJ2-3
CDR3 DNA: TGCGCCAGCAGCTTTCCTCTCCGGGACAGAAGCACAGATACGCAGTATTTT
CDR3 protein: CASSFPLRDRSTDTQYF

V gene: TRBV2
clone size: once
D gene: -
J gene: TRBJ1-1
CDR3 DNA: TGTGCCAGCAGCCGGTTGAACACTGAAGCTTTCTTT
CDR3 protein: CASSRLNTEAFF

V gene: TRBV6-7
clone size: -
D gene: -
J gene: TRBJ1-2
CDR3 DNA: TGTGCCAGCAGCCCTGGGGGGAAGGGCTACACCTTC
CDR3 protein: CASSPGGKGYTF

V gene: TRBV15
clone size: -
D gene: -
J gene: TRBJ1-2
CDR3 DNA: TGTGCCACCAGCAGAGCACCCTTACAGGCGAATAACTATGGCTACACCTTC
CDR3 protein: CATSRAPLQANNYGYTF

V gene: TRBV7-8
clone size: -
D gene: -
J gene: TRBJ1-2
CDR3 DNA: TGTGCCAGCAGCTTAACGGCGGATCGGGGCTACACCTTC
CDR3 protein: CASSLTADRGYTF

V gene: TRBV28
clone size: -
D gene: -
J gene: TRBJ1-6
CDR3 DNA: TGTGCCAGCGGCGGGGCCCTCTCCTATAATTCACCCCTCCACTTT
CDR3 protein: CASGGALSYNSPLHF

V gene: TRBV30
clone size: -
D gene: -
J gene: TRBJ1-1
CDR3 DNA: TGTGCCTGGAGTCAGGGTTTGAACACTGAAGCTTTCTTT
CDR3 protein: CAWSQGLNTEAFF

V gene: TRBV5-1
clone size: -
D gene: -
J gene: TRBJ1-6
CDR3 DNA: TGCGCCACCCCCATTGGGAGGGGATCACCCCTCCACTTT
CDR3 protein: CATPIGRGSPLHF

V gene: TRBV18
clone size: -
D gene: TRBD2
J gene: TRBJ2-1
CDR3 DNA: TGTGCCAGCTCACTACTAGCGGGGGGGCATTACAATGAGCAGTTCTTC
CDR3 protein: CASSLLAGGHYNEQFF

V gene: TRBV11-3
clone size: once
D gene: -
J gene: TRBJ2-5
CDR3 DNA: TGTGCCAGCAGTGACACATTAGCGGCCCAAGAGACCCAGTACTTC
CDR3 protein: CASSDTLAAQETQYF

V gene: TRBV19
clone size: -
D gene: TRBD1
J gene: TRBJ1-4
CDR3 DNA: TGTGCCAGTAGTTACGGGACAGTTAATGAAAAACTGTTTTTT
CDR3 protein: CASSYGTVNEKLFF

V gene: TRBV29-1
clone size: -
D gene: TRBD1
J gene: TRBJ2-2
CDR3 DNA: TGCAGCGGACAGGGATGGACCGGGGAGCTGTTTTTT
CDR3 protein: CSGQGWTGELFF

V gene: TRBV15
clone size: -
D gene: -
J gene: TRBJ2-5
CDR3 DNA: TGTGCCACCAGAGCCAGACTGGAAGGTGGAGAGACCCAGTACTTC
CDR3 protein: CATRARLEGGETQYF

V gene: TRBV5-8
clone size: -
D gene: -
J gene: TRBJ2-1
CDR3 DNA: TGTGCCAGCAGCTTAGAGGCGGAAAGCAACAATGAGCAGTTCTTC
CDR3 protein: CASSLEAESNNEQFF

V gene: TRBV7-3
clone size: few
D gene: -
J gene: TRBJ1-6
CDR3 DNA: TGTGCCAGCCGAGCGGACGCCTATAATTCACCCCTCCACTTT
CDR3 protein: CASRADAYNSPLHF

V gene: TRBV3-1/TRBV3-2
clone size: once
D gene: -
J gene: TRBJ1-5
CDR3 DNA: TGTGCCAGCAGCCAAGATGCGGGTCAGCCCCAGCATTTT
CDR3 protein: CASSQDAGQPQHF

V gene: TRBV7-9
clone size: once
D gene: TRBD1
J gene: TRBJ1-2
CDR3 DNA: TGTGCCAGCAGCTTAGTTGGGACAGGCCCCTGGGGAGGCTACACCTTC
CDR3 protein: CASSLVGTGPWGGYTF

V gene: TRBV24-1
clone size: -
D gene: -
J gene: TRBJ1-5
CDR3 DNA: TGTGCCACCAAAGCAGGGGGCAATCAGCCCCAGCATTTT
CDR3 protein: CATKAGGNQPQHF

V gene: TRBV2
clone size: -
D gene: TRBD1
J gene: TRBJ1-2
CDR3 DNA: TGTGCCAGCAGTGAAGACCTACAGGGGGTCTACACCTTC
CDR3 protein: CASSEDLQGVYTF

V gene: TRBV2
clone size: -
D gene: -
J gene: TRBJ1-5
CDR3 DNA: TGTGCCAGCAGTGTGTTTGGCCAGGGGCCCCAGCATTTT
CDR3 protein: CASSVFGQGPQHF

V gene: TRBV5-4
clone size: -
D gene: TRBD1
J gene: TRBJ2-7
CDR3 DNA: TGTGCCAGCAGCTTGGGACAGGGAATTTACGAGCAGTACTTC
CDR3 protein: CASSLGQGIYEQYF